The 23 T cell receptor beta chains reported below all come from one sample, sequenced in a study of blood T cells in healthy people across ages. Together with a sample-barcoded 5' primer, a J-beta primer mix was included in a second PCR lasting about 6 to 11 cycles. MiXCR was run by TCRdb on the 5' RACE reads, yielding one entry per CDR3 protein. This repertoire shows hundreds of thousands of distinct CDR3 sequences, about 36% found once; its top ten account for 10% to 15%. The specimen sequenced was blood. These receptors were taken from a man aged 18 to 30 in good health.

This clonotype came up many times. V gene TRBV20-1 combines with J gene TRBJ2-3; 9 bases align to TRBD1. Trimming at V came to 0 bases and at J to 0 bases, leaving 1 base not matched to a gene. The CDR3 extends over 15 amino acids. Germline assignment: CDR1 DFQATT and CDR2 SNEGSKA (reference sequence). This chain's CDR3 is CSAREGTGSTDTQYF. In DNA, the CDR3 is TGCAGTGCTAGAGAAGGGACAGGGAGCACAGATACGCAGTATTTT.

This clonotype was seen at least ten times. The chain combines TRBV5-1 with TRBJ2-7; 7 bases map to TRBD1. CDR3 size: 14 residues. Germline V gene lookup returns CDR1 SGHRS and CDR2 YFSETQ. Trimming at V came to 4 bases and at J to 2 bases, leaving 6 bases not matched to a gene. CDR3 bases: TGCGCCAGCAGCCAAACCGGACAGGCCTACGAGCAGTACTTC. Protein sequence: CASSQTGQAYEQYF.

This clonotype occurred once. A clone one base away is much larger, so this may be a read error. The genes are TRBV12-3 or TRBV12-4 and TRBJ2-1; D is unclear. The J call could be wrong; TRBJ2-7 is a better fit for the DNA end. CDR3 size: 14 residues. The CDR3 loop reads CASSLVRPNNEQYF. Written as DNA, the CDR3 is TGTGCCAGCAGTTTAGTCCGGCCTAACAATGAGCAGTACTTC.

The chain has TRBV25-1 and TRBJ1-2; tentatively, D is TRBD1 (5 bases). V dropped 6 bases and J dropped 6 bases, with 14 bases sitting between them. The CDR3 has 13 amino acids. The germline V gene encodes CDR1 MGHDK and CDR2 SYGVNS. CDR3 residues: CASRPGGMHGYTF. The CDR3 bases are TGTGCCAGCAGGCCGGGGGGGATGCATGGCTACACCTTC.

The J gene is TRBJ1-4, the V gene TRBV19; D remains unclear. The germline CDR1 and CDR2 sequences are LNHDA and SQIVND (reference sequence). V was cut by 6 bases and J by 0 bases, with 11 bases left in between. CDR3 length equals 15 residues. The CDR3 is CASSPWSSTNEKLFF. CDR3 bases: TGTGCCAGTAGCCCATGGAGCTCAACTAATGAAAAACTGTTTTTT.

A single count supports this clonotype. At one boundary the junction diverges from the germline segment, which might be a read error. The chain uses TRBV3-1 and TRBJ1-1, with D perhaps TRBD1 (5 bases). CDR3 length: 17 residues. Germline V gene sequence: CDR1 LGHDT, CDR2 YNNKEL (reference sequence). CDR3 DNA: TGTGCCAGCAGCCAAGATTATCGTGGGGGGATGAACACGGAAGCTTTCTTT. It encodes CASSQDYRGGMNTEAFF.

This clonotype has a count of ten or more. The rearrangement joins TRBV7-6 to TRBJ2-1; 7 bases fit TRBD2. This CDR3 contains 16 residues. Germline CDR1 SGHVS, CDR2 FNYEAQ. Trimming took 1 base from V and 6 from J; bases not matched to a gene: 9. The CDR3 sequence: CASSLGVSGIGNEQFF. DNA for the CDR3: TGTGCCAGCAGCTTAGGAGTAAGCGGGATCGGCAATGAGCAGTTCTTC.

The gene calls are TRBV5-1 and TRBJ2-2, with D perhaps TRBD2 (5 bases). The CDR3 has 12 residues. Germline loops: CDR1 SGHRS, CDR2 YFSETQ. The ends were cut back, 4 bases at V and 10 bases at J, with 11 bases in the middle. CDR3 region: CASSLTREELFF. The CDR3, as DNA: TGCGCCAGCAGCCTAACTAGGGAGGAGCTGTTTTTT. Supplemented by reference TRBV5-1 and TRBJ2-2, the full variable domain reads KAGVTQTPRYLIKTRGQQVTLSCSPISGHRSVSWYQQTPGQGLQFLFEYFSETQRNKGNFPGRFSGRQFSNSRSEMNVSTLELGDSALYLCASSLTREELFFGEGSRLTVL.

The V and J genes are TRBV15 and TRBJ2-1; either TRBD1 or TRBD2 may fit D (6 bases each). This CDR3 contains 13 residues. Germline CDR1 LNHNV, CDR2 YYDKDF (reference sequence). V was shortened by 6 bases and J by 10 bases, with 16 bases between the two germline ends. The CDR3 sequence is CATRNQGREEQFF. In DNA form, the CDR3 reads TGTGCCACCAGGAACCAGGGGCGGGAAGAGCAGTTCTTC.

This clonotype was counted a few times. This rearrangement joins TRBV18 to TRBJ2-3, with 9 bases matching TRBD1. This CDR3 contains 15 residues. Germline V gene sequence: CDR1 KGHSH, CDR2 LQKENI. After removal of 5 bases from V and 5 bases from J, the junction contained 8 bases not matched to a gene. Here the CDR3 DNA reads TGTGCCAGCTCAAACAGGGGGCAATCACGAGATACGCAGTATTTT. Residues: CASSNRGQSRDTQYF. Supplemented by reference TRBV18 and TRBJ2-3, the full variable domain reads NAGVMQNPRHLVRRRGQEARLRCSPMKGHSHVYWYRQLPEEGLKFMVYLQKENIIDESGMPKERFSAEFPKEGPSILRIQQVVRGDSAAYFCASSNRGQSRDTQYFGPGTRLTVL.

The table lists this clonotype with a count of one. The DNA for the CDR3 is TGTGCCAGCAGCGGGGACGGGGGCCGGACGATCAATGAGCAGTTCTTC. Translation: CASSGDGGRTINEQFF. The V call is TRBV9, the J call TRBJ2-1; D may be TRBD1 or TRBD2 (6 bases each). Trimming removed 3 bases at V and 6 bases at J, with 19 bases between. The CDR3 totals 16 residues. Germline V gene data show CDR1 as SGDLS and CDR2 as YYNGEE.

V and J are TRBV4-2 and TRBJ2-3, with 13 bases fitting TRBD2. J gave up 2 bases and V 7 bases, and 27 bases lay outside the gene matches. The CDR3 runs 23 residues. Per the germline V gene, CDR1 is LGHNA and CDR2 is YNFKEQ. The CDR3 bases are TGTGCCAGCACCGATGGAATCCCGGCACTAGCGGGGGGGCCCACCAGCATCACAGATACGCAGTATTTT. Its translation is CASTDGIPALAGGPTSITDTQYF.

This chain connects TRBV7-2 to TRBJ2-2; D is possibly TRBD2 (7 bases). CDR3 length: 15 amino acids. V was shortened by 5 bases and J by 3 bases, with 13 bases between the two germline ends. Germline V CDR1 and CDR2: SGHTA, FQGNSA. For the CDR3, the DNA is TGTGCCAGCAGCAAGGGCGGGGGCTACACCGGGGAGCTGTTTTTT. It is translated as CASSKGGGYTGELFF.

This clonotype was picked up a small number of times. The chain couples TRBV29-1 to TRBJ2-4, with 7 bases identical to TRBD1. The CDR3 totals 15 residues. Germline V gene data show CDR1 as SQVTM and CDR2 as ANQGSEA. Trimming cost V 1 base and J 5 bases; bases outside gene matches: 8. CDR3 residues: CSVEARRTGENIQYF. CDR3 nucleotide sequence: TGCAGCGTTGAAGCTCGGAGGACAGGAGAAAACATTCAGTACTTC.

V gene TRBV20-1 combines with J gene TRBJ2-3, with a weak D call TRBD2 (5 bases). The CDR3 has 14 amino acids. V dropped 6 bases and J dropped 1 base, with 14 bases sitting between them. Germline CDR1 DFQATT, CDR2 SNEGSKA (reference sequence). The CDR3 sequence is CSAPSVGGTDTQYF. The CDR3 DNA reads as TGCAGTGCCCCATCGGTCGGGGGCACAGATACGCAGTATTTT.

This chain joins TRBV11-2 and TRBJ1-1; no reliable D call. V shed 0 bases and J shed 2 bases, with 10 bases lying between them. The CDR3 contains 15 residues. Germline V gene data show CDR1 as SGHAT and CDR2 as FQNNGV. In DNA, the CDR3 is TGTGCCAGCAGCTTAGAAACGGCGGATAACACTGAAGCTTTCTTT. The encoded protein is CASSLETADNTEAFF.

This clonotype was recorded many times. The chain couples TRBV7-2 to TRBJ2-3; 8 bases map to TRBD2. Unmatched junction bases numbered 3, after V lost 5 bases and J lost 2 bases. Germline V gives CDR1 SGHTA, CDR2 FQGNSA. CDR3 length: 14 residues. This CDR3 reads CASSVGLATDTQYF. CDR3 nucleotides: TGTGCCAGCAGCGTAGGACTAGCCACAGATACGCAGTATTTT.

The genes are TRBV2 and TRBJ2-5, with D perhaps matching TRBD1 (5 bases). Germline CDR1 and CDR2: SNHLY and FYNNEI. V lost 3 bases and J 5 bases, leaving 13 bases between the germline ends. The CDR3 extends over 14 amino acids. The CDR3 here is CASSDREGVETQYF. DNA for the CDR3: TGTGCCAGCAGTGACAGGGAAGGTGTGGAGACCCAGTACTTC.

This chain uses TRBV4-1 with TRBJ1-2, with TRBD1 matching 8 bases. V lost 0 bases to trimming and J lost 5 bases; unmatched junction nucleotides: 5. Germline V gene sequence: CDR1 MGHRA, CDR2 YSYEKL. CDR3 size: 15 residues. Here the CDR3 DNA reads TGCGCCAGCAGCCAAGAGGACAGGGAGGCATATGGCTACACCTTC. It translates to CASSQEDREAYGYTF.

This clonotype has just a few counts. This chain uses TRBV4-1 with TRBJ2-6, with D tentatively TRBD1 (6 bases). In germline, CDR1 is MGHRA, CDR2 YSYEKL. The length of the CDR3 is 14 residues. Trimming removed 6 bases at V and 2 bases at J, with 8 bases between. For the CDR3, the DNA is TGCGCCAGCAGAGCAGGGGCTGGGGCCAACGTCCTGACTTTC. Encoded protein: CASRAGAGANVLTF.

As regards this clonotype: A read error may be the cause here, since a much bigger clone is one base away. This sequence joins TRBV4-2 and TRBJ2-1, with TRBD2 identical over 8 bases. This CDR3 region has 14 residues. Germline lookup yields CDR1 LGHNA and CDR2 YNFKEQ. The V gene end was trimmed by 4 bases and the J gene end by 13 bases; junction bases not matched to a gene: 12. The CDR3 DNA follows: TGTGCCAGCAGCCCGGGGGGGCGTGGAGAGACCCAGTTCTTC. Amino acid sequence: CASSPGGRGETQFF.

This clonotype was recorded a few times. The CDR3 DNA reads TGTGCCAGCAGTTTTAGCTGGGGTGGGGGAGGCACTGAAGCTTTCTTT. Protein: CASSFSWGGGGTEAFF. The chain combines TRBV12-3 or TRBV12-4 with TRBJ1-1; the D gene is possibly TRBD1 (5 bases). With 3 bases removed from V and 4 bases from J, the gap between germline ends came to 18 bases. This CDR3 spans 16 amino acids.

This clonotype turned up a few times. The J gene is TRBJ2-7, the V gene TRBV29-1; no definite D call. This CDR3 is built from 14 residues. The ends were cut back, 4 bases at V and 0 bases at J, with 13 bases in the middle. CDR1 SQVTM and CDR2 ANQGSEA come from the germline V gene. The CDR3, as DNA: TGCAGCGTTGGATTTGAGGCCGTCTCCTACGAGCAGTACTTC. The encoded protein is CSVGFEAVSYEQYF.